The 20 T cell receptor beta chains below come from one sample, sequenced in a study of cytomegalovirus exposure and HLA in healthy donors. TCRdb's copy holds only in-frame clones and misses some; the assay was immunoSEQ multiplex PCR. This sample has roughly 140,000 clones, with approximately 89% found just once. The sequencing sample was made of PBMCs. The source is a man younger than 35 in good health and CMV-seronegative.

The gene calls are TRBV18 and TRBJ2-7, with D possibly matching TRBD2 (6 bases). Between the trimmed V and J ends, which lost 5 bases and 0 bases, there was a span of 11 bases. The length of the CDR3 is 14 residues. Germline V gene lookup returns CDR1 KGHSH and CDR2 LQKENI. The DNA for the CDR3 is TGTGCCAGCTCATCGGCGGGGAGCTCCTACGAGCAGTACGTC. Translation: CASSSAGSSYEQYV.

The chain has TRBV6-5 and TRBJ2-2; D is possibly TRBD2 (5 bases). Germline CDR1 is MNHEY and CDR2 is SVGAGI. The ends were cut back, 4 bases at V and 3 bases at J, with 12 bases in the middle. The CDR3 contains 15 residues. The CDR3 is CASSSVDSYTGELFF. CDR3 nucleotide sequence: TGTGCCAGCAGTTCAGTGGACTCATACACCGGGGAGCTGTTTTTT.

J is TRBJ1-4 and V is TRBV9, with D perhaps matching TRBD1 (6 bases). This CDR3 is 14 amino acids long. CDR1 is SGDLS, CDR2 YYNGEE, per germline. With 6 bases removed from V and 7 bases from J, the gap between germline ends came to 16 bases. The CDR3 loop is CASTVGQRPEKLFF. CDR3 coding DNA: TGTGCCAGCACCGTCGGACAGCGGCCTGAAAAACTGTTTTTT.

CDR3 in DNA: TGTGCCTGGAGTGGGGTAGCTTACAATGAGCAGTTCTTC. Its translation is CAWSGVAYNEQFF. The rearrangement links TRBV30 to TRBJ2-1; the D is unclear. Per germline, CDR1 GTSNPN and CDR2 SVGIG (reference sequence). Trimming took off 1 base at V and 4 bases at J, with 8 bases between the two ends. This CDR3 spans 13 amino acids.

Details on this clone: Additional DNA sequences in this sample encode the identical CDR3. The CDR3 DNA is TGCGCCAGCAGCTCAGGAGAGACCCAGTACTTC. This encodes CASSSGETQYF. This chain joins TRBV5-1 and TRBJ2-5; D is unclear. CDR1 SGHRS and CDR2 YFSETQ come from the germline V gene. This CDR3 spans 11 amino acids. The ends were cut back, 3 bases at V and 4 bases at J, with 4 bases in the middle. Full variable domain (rest looked up from reference TRBV5-1 and TRBJ2-5): KAGVTQTPRYLIKTRGQQVTLSCSPISGHRSVSWYQQTPGQGLQFLFEYFSETQRNKGNFPGRFSGRQFSNSRSEMNVSTLELGDSALYLCASSSGETQYFGPGTRLLVL.

V gene TRBV18 combines with J gene TRBJ1-1; D is possibly TRBD1 (6 bases). Germline CDR1 is KGHSH and CDR2 is LQKENI. The CDR3 is 14 residues long. Deletions cut 1 base from V and 0 bases from J, with 6 bases between. CDR3 in DNA: TGTGCCAGCTCACCACGGACAGTGAACACTGAAGCTTTCTTT. Its protein product is CASSPRTVNTEAFF.

This chain links TRBV2 with TRBJ2-7; the D gene is possibly TRBD1 (6 bases). The germline V gene encodes CDR1 SNHLY and CDR2 FYNNEI. The ends were cut back, 5 bases at V and 0 bases at J, with 14 bases in the middle. The CDR3 runs 15 residues. The CDR3 protein is CASSLGTRSSYEQYF. CDR3 sequence (DNA): TGTGCCAGCAGTCTGGGGACAAGGAGCTCCTACGAGCAGTACTTC.

This clone was recorded only once. The chain joins TRBV11-2 to TRBJ2-7, with D unresolved. Trimming stripped 0 bases from V and 2 bases from J, with 14 bases between. Germline V gene lookup returns CDR1 SGHAT and CDR2 FQNNGV. The CDR3 length is 16 residues. CDR3: CASSLERVKPTYEQYF. DNA for the CDR3: TGTGCCAGCAGCTTAGAACGGGTAAAACCAACCTACGAGCAGTACTTC.

V usage is TRBV5-5 and J usage is TRBJ1-5; D unresolved. CDR3 size: 14 residues. CDR1 and CDR2 from the germline V gene are SGHKS and YYEKEE (reference sequence). Trimming took off 2 bases at V and 6 bases at J, with 12 bases between the two ends. CDR3 sequence reads: CASSLEVSIQPQHF. CDR3 DNA: TGTGCCAGCAGCTTAGAGGTATCGATTCAGCCCCAGCATTTT.

The chain recombines TRBV2 with TRBJ2-1, with no clear D. V was cut by 6 bases and J by 4 bases, with 16 bases left in between. From germline, CDR1 is SNHLY and CDR2 FYNNEI. The CDR3 has 15 amino acids. CDR3 in amino acids: CASRGAAHFYNEQFF. CDR3 nucleotides: TGTGCCAGCAGAGGAGCAGCACATTTTTACAATGAGCAGTTCTTC.

This sequence joins TRBV5-3 and TRBJ1-4; a weak D match, TRBD1 (6 bases). TRBV5-3 counts as an open reading frame of uncertain function. The CDR3 is 16 residues long. V was shortened by 2 bases and J by 10 bases, with 21 bases between the two germline ends. CDR3 sequence (DNA): TGTGCCAGAAGCTTCGTAACAGGGTCCCTAGGAGGAAAACTGTTTTTT. Residues: CARSFVTGSLGGKLFF.

V and J are TRBV6-1 and TRBJ1-5; 9 nucleotides align to TRBD1. Germline-derived CDR1 and CDR2 are MNHNS and SASEGT. Trimming removed 3 bases from V and 3 bases from J; junction bases left unmatched: 6. The CDR3 runs 16 residues. The CDR3 protein is CASSETGGMSNQPQHF. The CDR3, as DNA: TGTGCCAGCAGTGAGACAGGGGGTATGTCCAATCAGCCCCAGCATTTT.

In nucleotides, the CDR3 is TGTGCCAGCAGTGCCACCGACAGATTCACAGATACGCAGTATTTT. Translation gives CASSATDRFTDTQYF. This rearrangement joins TRBV28 to TRBJ2-3; perhaps TRBD1 as D (5 bases). With 5 bases removed from V and 2 bases from J, the gap between germline ends came to 14 bases. Germline V lookup: CDR1 MDHEN, CDR2 SYDVKM. The CDR3 is 15 residues long.

The chain employs TRBV5-4 and TRBJ2-2; D may be TRBD2 (6 bases). CDR1 and CDR2 from the germline V gene are SGHNT and YYREEE (reference sequence). Trimming took 0 bases from V and 7 from J, leaving 10 bases between them. There are 14 residues in the CDR3. The CDR3 is CASSLGLDNGELFF. The CDR3 DNA reads as TGTGCCAGCAGCTTGGGACTAGATAACGGGGAGCTGTTTTTT.

V and J are TRBV9 and TRBJ2-1; D is unresolved. The CDR3 totals 12 residues. The germline V gene encodes CDR1 SGDLS and CDR2 YYNGEE. V lost 2 bases and J lost 5, with 5 bases in between. CDR3 DNA sequence: TGTGCCAGCAGCGTTTACAACAATGAGCAGTTCTTC. Residues: CASSVYNNEQFF.

The chain couples TRBV28 to TRBJ2-7; tentatively, D is TRBD1 (5 bases). CDR1 is MDHEN, CDR2 SYDVKM, per germline. The germline V and J ends were trimmed by 6 bases and 6 bases, with 12 bases remaining between them. The CDR3 totals 12 residues. DNA for the CDR3: TGTGCCAGCAGCTTACAGGTGAGCGAGCAGTACTTC. This codes for CASSLQVSEQYF.

The chain links TRBV9 to TRBJ2-2, with a weak D call TRBD1 (6 bases). The CDR3 is made up of 15 amino acids. The V end lost 3 bases, the J end lost 6 bases, and 15 bases lay between the germline ends. CDR1 is SGDLS and CDR2 is YYNGEE in the germline V gene. The CDR3 coding sequence is TGTGCCAGCAGCGCAAGAATTCAGGGGTCCGGGGAGCTGTTTTTT. It specifies CASSARIQGSGELFF.

This chain links TRBV18 with TRBJ2-5; TRBD2 aligns across 9 bases. The V gene end was trimmed by 0 bases and the J gene end by 0 bases; junction bases not matched to a gene: 8. CDR1 and CDR2 (germline): KGHSH, LQKENI. The CDR3 has 18 residues. The CDR3 coding sequence is TGTGCCAGCTCACCACCTTTTAGTAGCGGGGGATACCAAGAGACCCAGTACTTC. Amino acid sequence: CASSPPFSSGGYQETQYF.

The sample holds one count of this clone. This sequence joins TRBV7-2 and TRBJ2-2, with D hard to call. Germline lookup yields CDR1 SGHTA and CDR2 FQGNSA. Trimming shortened V by 1 base and J by 1 base, and 7 bases separated the two germline ends. The CDR3 contains 15 residues. The CDR3 DNA reads as TGTGCCAGCAGCTTAGGTTCGGGGAACACCGGGGAGCTGTTTTTT. Protein sequence: CASSLGSGNTGELFF.

DNA of the CDR3: TGTGCCAGCTCAGCAATACAGGGGGTCTACAATGAGCAGTTCTTC. This sequence encodes CASSAIQGVYNEQFF. The V gene is TRBV18, the J gene TRBJ2-1, with 8 nucleotides matching TRBD1. The germline gives CDR1 KGHSH, CDR2 LQKENI. The CDR3 loop spans 15 amino acids. V lost 5 bases to trimming and J lost 3 bases; unmatched junction nucleotides: 6.